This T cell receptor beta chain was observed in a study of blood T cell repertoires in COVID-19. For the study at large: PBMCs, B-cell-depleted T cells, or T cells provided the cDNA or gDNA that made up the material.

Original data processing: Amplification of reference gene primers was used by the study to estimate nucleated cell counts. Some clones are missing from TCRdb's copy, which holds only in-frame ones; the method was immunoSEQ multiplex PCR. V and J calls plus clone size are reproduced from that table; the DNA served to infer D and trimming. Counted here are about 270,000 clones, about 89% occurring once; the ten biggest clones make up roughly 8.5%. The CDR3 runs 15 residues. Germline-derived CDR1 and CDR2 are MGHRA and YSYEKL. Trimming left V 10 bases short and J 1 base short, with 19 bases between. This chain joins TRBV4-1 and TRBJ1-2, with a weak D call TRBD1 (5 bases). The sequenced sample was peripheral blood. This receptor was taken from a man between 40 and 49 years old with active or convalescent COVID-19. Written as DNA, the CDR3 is TGCGCCACCGCCCGGGACTCCGGCAGTAACTATGGCTACACCTTC. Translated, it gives CATARDSGSNYGYTF.